This TCR beta chain was recovered during a study of blood T cell repertoires in COVID-19. Study context: Both acute and convalescent COVID-19 samples were obtained from the United States, Italy and Spain.

In the authors' methods: The assay estimated nucleated cells by amplifying reference gene primers. This table comes from immunoSEQ multiplex PCR, and its TCRdb copy is limited to in-frame clones, with some not included. Clone size and the V and J calls come from that table; the DNA yielded D and trimming. Here the sample spans 110,000 to 150,000 clones, around 79% being singletons. The CDR3 spans 15 residues. With 5 bases clipped from V and 5 bases from J, the junction kept 7 bases outside the gene matches. Germline CDR1 and CDR2: MDHEN and SYDVKM. This chain connects TRBV28 to TRBJ2-5; TRBD2 aligns across 11 bases. Input material: peripheral blood. This receptor was obtained from a middle-aged man with active or convalescent COVID-19. The CDR3 reads CASSKGSGRGETQYF. The CDR3 region has the DNA TGTGCCAGCAGTAAGGGTAGCGGGAGGGGGGAGACCCAGTACTTC.